This is a list of T cell receptor beta chains from one sample in a study of T cell responses to AZD1222 COVID-19 vaccine. Assay used: immunoSEQ multiplex PCR; TCRdb lists only in-frame clones, some missing. The sample comprises roughly 55,000 clones, around 90% of which are singletons, and 3.5% to 4% rests with the top ten. The material sequenced was peripheral blood, taken on day 0 of AZD1222 vaccination. These receptors originate from an adult in good health. The conserved cysteine and the conserved F or W are not part of the CDR3 here.

>TRBV28
ASSLLDRGNTGELF
>TRBV28
ASRRRTGANSPLH
>TRBV4-1
ASSLKGLAGDPNTGELF
>TRBV30
AHRAGNTIY
>TRBV6-5
ASSYSAASSYEQY
>TRBV7-3
ASSLLAGGVGNEQF
>TRBV10-3
ASRGGAGETQY
>TRBV23-1
ASLLRDTPSGYT
>TRBV3-1/TRBV3-2
ASSQLARNYNEQF
>TRBV4-3
ASSQLVWQVDNSPLH
>TRBV15
ATSRDRGKETQY
>TRBV28
ASSGSSGTSGTGEQF
>TRBV4-1
ASRRGLRGPDNNEQF
>TRBV24-1
ATSEDRGPNTEAF
>TRBV5-4
ASSPNPAQPQH
>TRBV2
ASSVGRRAYGYT
>TRBV4-1
ASSQAPGVNSPLH
>TRBV5-1
ASRGGGGYT
>TRBV7-7
ASSLNPGENTGELF
>TRBV5-6
ASSLGQAIYGYT
>TRBV2
ASRRDRAPAQPQH
>TRBV7-9
ASSLRAGGAETQY
>TRBV30
AWNFPSGGSYEQY
>TRBV15
ATSRAQDARYEQY
>TRBV19
ASEGMGVNSPLH
>TRBV19
ASSIGGTVSNQPQH
>TRBV2
ASRAGTGEWNEQF
>TRBV10-3
AISERESNQPQH
>TRBV5-1
ASTEGVFAEAF
>TRBV29-1
SVRTGYNEQF
>TRBV19
ASSITGLNQPQH
>TRBV3-1/TRBV3-2
ASSQELGRDYGYT
>TRBV5-6
ASSLVDRGRTEAF
>TRBV4-3
ASSQVGQGARNEQF
>TRBV5-4
ASSSAPLTGGNSPLH
>TRBV28
ASSLRPTFGGTQY
>TRBV28
ASSLKGWGAFTGELF
>TRBV5-1
ASSFADGTDTIYGYT
>TRBV7-9
ASSAGGEGYT
>TRBV28
ASSSGARSPSYT
>TRBV3-1/TRBV3-2
ASSQVAGLGSDEQF
>TRBV5-1
ASSFSFRDTVSGVETQY
>TRBV6-6
ASRLLGTNLQETQY
>TRBV29-1
SWNWYNEQF
>TRBV3-1/TRBV3-2
ASSQGLSPLH
>TRBV9
ASSPQVGSETQY
>TRBV5-4
ASSPRGRGSYEQY
>TRBV6-5
ASRNPGTDTQY
>TRBV7-6
ASSSPGQGSYEQY
>TRBV9
ASSPRGQGDGYTEAF
>TRBV11-2
ASSLAGQVSNTEAF
>TRBV5-5
ASSSSLTGTFTGELF
>TRBV19
ASSLTGGTEAF
>TRBV18
ASSPTRTGNTEAF